This T cell receptor beta chain came from a study of blood T cell repertoires in COVID-19. Overall study context: Donors in the United States, Italy and Spain gave samples during acute or convalescent COVID-19. In each case, the material was cDNA or gDNA derived from T cells, B-cell-depleted T cells, or PBMCs.

Authors' methods: The authors estimated nucleated cell counts from reference gene primer amplification. Generated by immunoSEQ multiplex PCR, the TCRdb table keeps only in-frame clones and is missing some. The V and J calls and clone size were taken over from that table, and D and trimming were inferred from the DNA. Of about 44,000 clones detected, 75% to 90% appear once; the ten largest clones hold roughly 1.3%. This clone appeared once. CDR3 length equals 14 residues. V lost 5 bases, J lost 1 base, and 10 bases lay in between. Germline CDR1 SGHTA, CDR2 FQGTGA. The chain combines TRBV7-3 with TRBJ2-3; possible D gene TRBD2, 6 bases. The sequence was obtained from a woman aged 35 to 49 with acute or convalescent COVID-19. Sequencing input: peripheral blood. The chain's CDR3 is CASSLSSGTDTQYF. CDR3 DNA: TGTGCCAGCAGCCTATCTAGCGGCACAGATACGCAGTATTTT.